Each of the 3 T cell receptor beta chains below was sequenced from the same sample in a study of T cell repertoires in cytomegalovirus infection. These receptors are not linked to any known antigen. TCRdb reprocessed the reads via MiXCR and lists one record per CDR3 protein. The table records about 700,000 distinct CDR3 sequences, around 32% of them present only once. The material was cultured PBMCs, obtained from culture after CMV antigen stimulation. Receptor source: a human donor in good health (CMV status not recorded). Some clones in this sample may be carry-over from other donors' samples.

CDR3 region: CASSPMTGGGTDTQYF. The DNA for the CDR3 is TGTGCCAGCAGCCCTATGACGGGGGGGGGAACAGATACGCAGTATTTT. V usage is TRBV5-6 and J usage is TRBJ2-3, with 8 bases lining up with TRBD2. The CDR3 consists of 16 residues. CDR1 and CDR2 from the germline V gene are SGHDT and YYEEEE. V dropped 4 bases and J dropped 3; count of bases not matched to a gene: 10.

The CDR3 is CASSLNGASNNSPLHF. CDR3 nucleotide sequence: TGTGCCAGCAGCTTAAACGGGGCAAGTAATAATTCACCCCTCCACTTT. The rearrangement joins TRBV7-2 to TRBJ1-6; tentative D call: TRBD1 (5 bases). Germline CDR1 SGHTA, CDR2 FQGNSA. The CDR3 length is 16 residues. The ends were cut back, 2 bases at V and 5 bases at J, with 13 bases in the middle.

The chain links TRBV7-8 to TRBJ2-2; no reliable D call. V was pared by 5 bases and J by 7 bases, with 11 bases between. Germline V CDR1 and CDR2: SGHVS, FQNEAQ. The CDR3 has 13 residues. CDR3 sequence reads: CASSPQFLGELFF. CDR3 DNA: TGTGCCAGCAGCCCCCAATTCCTCGGGGAGCTGTTTTTT.